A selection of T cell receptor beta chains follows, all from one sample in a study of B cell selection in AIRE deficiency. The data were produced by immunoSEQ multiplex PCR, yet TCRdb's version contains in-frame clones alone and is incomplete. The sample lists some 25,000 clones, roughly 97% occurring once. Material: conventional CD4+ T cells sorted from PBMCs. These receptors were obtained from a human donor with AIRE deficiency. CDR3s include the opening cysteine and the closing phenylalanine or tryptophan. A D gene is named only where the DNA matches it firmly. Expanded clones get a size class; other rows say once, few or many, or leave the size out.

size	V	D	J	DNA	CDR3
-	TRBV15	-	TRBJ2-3	TGTGCCATTTCCTGGGGGTTCACAGATACGCAGTATTTT	CAISWGFTDTQYF
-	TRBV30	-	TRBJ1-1	TGTGCCTGGAGTCCACAGCGGAACACTGAAGCTTTCTTT	CAWSPQRNTEAFF
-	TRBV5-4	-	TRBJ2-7	TGTGCCAGCAGCTTGGACAGGGTACCCTACGAGCAGTACTTC	CASSLDRVPYEQYF
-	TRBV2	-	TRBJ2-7	TGTGCCAGCAAGAACGGCCTCTACGAGCAGTACTTC	CASKNGLYEQYF
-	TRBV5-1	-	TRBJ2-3	TGCGCCAGCAGCCTAGAGGGGAGCACAGATACGCAGTATTTT	CASSLEGSTDTQYF
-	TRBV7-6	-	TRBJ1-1	TGTGCCAGCAGCCCCGGGGGAAGGACTGAAGCTTTCTTT	CASSPGGRTEAFF
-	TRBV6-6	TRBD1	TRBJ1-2	TGTGCCAGCAGTTACAGACAGGGCGGCTACACCTTC	CASSYRQGGYTF
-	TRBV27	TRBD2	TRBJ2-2	TGTGCCAGCAGTAGGCGGGGAGCGGGAGTACCCGGGGAGCTGTTTTTT	CASSRRGAGVPGELFF
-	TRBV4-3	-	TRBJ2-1	TGCGCCAGCAGGACGAGCCAGGGTACCTACAATGAGCAGTTCTTC	CASRTSQGTYNEQFF
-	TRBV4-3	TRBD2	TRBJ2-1	TGCGCCAGCAGCCGTAGAGCGGGAGACAATGAGCAGTTCTTC	CASSRRAGDNEQFF
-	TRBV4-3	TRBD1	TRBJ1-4	TGCGCCAGCAGCCCTTTAGGAGGACAGGGAAATGAAAAACTGTTTTTT	CASSPLGGQGNEKLFF
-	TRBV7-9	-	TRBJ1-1	TGTGCCAGCGGCCCTCTAGACAGGCCAGTTAGGAACACTGAAGCTTTCTTT	CASGPLDRPVRNTEAFF
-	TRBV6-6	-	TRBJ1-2	TGTGCCAGCAGTTCGACGCTTAACTATGGCTACACCTTC	CASSSTLNYGYTF
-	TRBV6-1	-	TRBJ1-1	TGTGCCAGCAGTGAAGCCAGACAGGCGACCAAGACTGCTTTCTTT	CASSEARQATKTAFF
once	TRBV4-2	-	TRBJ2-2	TGTGCCAGCAGCCAAGGGATTAGAGGAACCGGGGAGCTGTTTTTT	CASSQGIRGTGELFF
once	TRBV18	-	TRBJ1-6	TGTGCCAGCTCACCAGAGTTGAGGGATAATTCACCCCTCCACTTT	CASSPELRDNSPLHF
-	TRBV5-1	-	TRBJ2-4	TGCGCCAGCAGCTTGGATATAGCCAAAAACATTCAGTACTTC	CASSLDIAKNIQYF
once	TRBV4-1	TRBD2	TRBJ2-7	TGCGCCAGCAGCCAGAGACAGGGAGGGGGACTAGCGGATACCTACGAGCAGTACTTC	CASSQRQGGGLADTYEQYF
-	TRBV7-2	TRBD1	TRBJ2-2	TGTGCCAGCAGCCCCCCCAGGGGGACCACCGGGGAGCTGTTTTTT	CASSPPRGTTGELFF
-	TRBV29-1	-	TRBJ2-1	TGCAGCGTTGCTGAGGGGCGGTATGAGCAGTTCTTC	CSVAEGRYEQFF
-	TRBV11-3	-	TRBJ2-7	TGTGCCAGCAGCTTAGAGGGGGGCCTCTACGAGCAGTACTTC	CASSLEGGLYEQYF
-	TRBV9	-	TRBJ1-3	TGTGCCAGCAGCGTAGTACCAACAGGCACAGCCGGCACCATATATTTT	CASSVVPTGTAGTIYF
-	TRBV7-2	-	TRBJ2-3	TGTGCCAGCAGCTTTGCTAGAGGGACTGCAGATACGCAGTATTTT	CASSFARGTADTQYF
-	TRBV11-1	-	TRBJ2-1	TGTGCCAGCAGCTTGGGCGCCGCCCCCACATTACGGAGGGAGCAGTTCTTC	CASSLGAAPTLRREQFF
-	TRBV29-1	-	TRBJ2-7	TGCAGCGTTCTAAGGGGTATAAGGCCAAAGCAGTACTTC	CSVLRGIRPKQYF
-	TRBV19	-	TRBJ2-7	TGTGCCAGTAGTATTATAGCGGCCCCGTCCTACGAGCAGTACTTC	CASSIIAAPSYEQYF
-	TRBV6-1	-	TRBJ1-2	TGTGCCAGCAGTGACTTCCTGAAACCGGATGGCTACACCTTC	CASSDFLKPDGYTF
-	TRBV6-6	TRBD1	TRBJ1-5	TGTGCCAGCAGTCAGGGGGCTGATCAGCCCCAGCATTTT	CASSQGADQPQHF
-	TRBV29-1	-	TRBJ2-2	TGCAGCGTTGAAGGGTCTCCGACGGACACCGGGGAGCTGTTTTTT	CSVEGSPTDTGELFF
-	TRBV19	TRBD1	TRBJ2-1	TGTGCCAGTAGGGGGACAGTGGGAGTCTACAATGAGCAGTTCTTC	CASRGTVGVYNEQFF
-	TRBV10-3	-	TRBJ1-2	TGTGCCATCAGGGGGGGCGCGGGCTATGGCTACACCTTC	CAIRGGAGYGYTF
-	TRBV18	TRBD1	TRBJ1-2	TGTGCCAGCTCAACCCGGGACAGGGACTATGGCTACACCTTC	CASSTRDRDYGYTF
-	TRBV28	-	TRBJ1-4	TGTGCCAGCAGTTTAGGAGGGGGTGGAAGCCAGGAAAAACTGTTTTTT	CASSLGGGGSQEKLFF
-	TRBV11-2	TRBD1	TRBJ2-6	TGTGCCAGCAGCTCGGACAGGGGCTCTGGGGCCAACGTCCTGACTTTC	CASSSDRGSGANVLTF
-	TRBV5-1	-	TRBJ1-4	TGCGCCAGCAGCTTTGGGACGGACGGGGAAAAACTGTTTTTT	CASSFGTDGEKLFF
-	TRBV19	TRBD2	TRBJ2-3	TGTGCCAGTAGTACCATAGCGGGAGGGAGGTATACGCAGTATTTT	CASSTIAGGRYTQYF
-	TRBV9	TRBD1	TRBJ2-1	TGTGCCAGCAGCCCAACAGGACAGGGATTTATCAATGAGCAGTTCTTC	CASSPTGQGFINEQFF
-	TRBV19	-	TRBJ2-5	TGTGCCAGTAGTCTCCGGACGGGTTCGTACCAAGAGACCCAGTACTTC	CASSLRTGSYQETQYF
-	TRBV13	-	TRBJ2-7	TGTGCCAGCAGCTTAGGACACGAGCAGTACTTC	CASSLGHEQYF
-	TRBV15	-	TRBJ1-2	TGTGCCACCAGCAGAGATACCGGGGTTGGGGTTGCTGGCTACACCTTC	CATSRDTGVGVAGYTF
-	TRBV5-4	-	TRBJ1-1	TGTGCCAGCAGCTTGAGGTCGGGGGGGAACACTGAAGCTTTCTTT	CASSLRSGGNTEAFF
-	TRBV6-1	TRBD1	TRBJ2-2	TGTGCCAGCAGTGTTGACAGGGGGCCCGGGGAGCTGTTTTTT	CASSVDRGPGELFF
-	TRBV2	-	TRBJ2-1	TGTGCCAGCAGTAGAATGTTAGGGGGGGAGCAGTTCTTC	CASSRMLGGEQFF
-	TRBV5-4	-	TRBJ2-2	TGTGCCAGCAGCACCCGTCCGGAGGGGGCTGGCGGGGAGCTGTTTTTT	CASSTRPEGAGGELFF
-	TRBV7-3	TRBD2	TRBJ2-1	TGTGCCAGCAGCCTACAAACGGGACTAGCGGGAGTGGGTGAGCAGTTCTTC	CASSLQTGLAGVGEQFF